This is a list of T cell receptor beta chains from one sample in a study of molecular identifiers for immune sequencing clone quantification. TCRdb reprocessed the PCR reads with MiXCR, giving one entry per CDR3 protein. In the table there are about 630,000 distinct CDR3 sequences, 25% of which are singletons. Sequenced input: naive CD8+ T cells from blood, with Jurkat cell RNA spiked in. The receptor set was obtained from a human donor in good health. Some libraries in this study had Jurkat cell RNA spiked in. The CDR3 runs from the conserved cysteine through the conserved F or W. D genes are given only for firm matches. Clone size appears in some rows only: once, few, many, or a class for an expanded clone.

CASSQDVTGVIGTEAFF,TGCGCCAGCAGCCAAGATGTAACAGGGGTTATCGGCACTGAAGCTTTCTTT,TRBV4-3,17,many,TRBD1,TRBJ1-1
CASSTSGLEVQYF,TGTGCCAGCAGCACTAGCGGATTGGAGGTCCAGTACTTC,TRBV6-5,13,few,TRBD2,TRBJ2-5
CASRPPGASYNSPLHF,TGTGCCAGCAGACCTCCGGGAGCCTCCTATAATTCACCCCTCCACTTT,TRBV11-2,16,NA,NA,TRBJ1-6
CSATHHGGQRPYEQYF,TGCAGTGCTACACACCACGGGGGACAACGGCCCTACGAGCAGTACTTC,TRBV20-1,16,many,NA,TRBJ2-7
CASSLVVLNYEQYF,TGTGCCAGCAGCTTAGTTGTACTAAACTACGAGCAGTACTTC,TRBV7-2,14,many,NA,TRBJ2-7
CASRTGQGGIDTGELFF,TGCGCCAGCAGGACGGGACAGGGGGGTATTGACACCGGGGAGCTGTTTTTT,TRBV10-2,17,NA,TRBD1,TRBJ2-2
CASSYSTESGNTIYF,TGTGCCAGCAGTTACTCGACAGAATCTGGAAACACCATATATTTT,TRBV6-5,15,NA,NA,TRBJ1-3
CASSQGLAGGLGDEQFF,TGCGCCAGCAGCCAGGGACTAGCGGGGGGCTTAGGGGATGAGCAGTTCTTC,TRBV4-3,17,few,TRBD2,TRBJ2-1
CASVGLAGGNEQFF,TGTGCCAGCGTCGGACTAGCGGGGGGCAATGAGCAGTTCTTC,TRBV27,14,NA,TRBD2,TRBJ2-1
CASSRTGGEGTEAFF,TGCGCCAGCAGCCGGACAGGGGGCGAGGGCACTGAAGCTTTCTTT,TRBV5-1,15,NA,TRBD1,TRBJ1-1
CASSPPAGGPVTQYF,TGTGCCAGCAGCCCCCCAGCGGGAGGGCCCGTTACGCAGTATTTT,TRBV5-6,15,many,TRBD2,TRBJ2-3
CASSQEVRGGFSDTQYF,TGTGCCAGCAGCCAAGAAGTCCGCGGGGGGTTCTCCGATACGCAGTATTTT,TRBV3-1,17,many,TRBD2,TRBJ2-3
CASSTTESSYNSPLPF,TGTGCCAGCAGTACTACAGAGAGCTCCTATAATTCCCCCCTCCCCTTT,TRBV12-3/TRBV12-4,16,NA,NA,TRBJ1-6
CSARAGQGATYEQYF,TGCAGTGCTAGGGCCGGACAGGGGGCAACCTACGAGCAGTACTTC,TRBV20-1,15,NA,TRBD1,TRBJ2-7
CATSDSAEYNEQFF,TGTGCCACCAGTGATTCGGCAGAGTACAATGAGCAGTTCTTC,TRBV24-1,14,few,NA,TRBJ2-1
CATSRDRLRDRDDQPRHF,TGTGCCACCAGCAGAGATCGTCTCCGGGACAGGGACGATCAGCCCCGGCATTTT,TRBV15,18,few,TRBD1,TRBJ1-5
CASGVAGRGTGAFF,TGTGCCAGCGGCGTGGCTGGGAGAGGGACTGGAGCTTTCTTT,TRBV9,14,NA,NA,TRBJ1-1
CSARQGAHYEQYF,TGCAGTGCTAGACAGGGGGCCCACTACGAGCAGTACTTC,TRBV20-1,13,NA,TRBD1,TRBJ2-7
CASSSYDSGNQPQHF,TGTGCCAGTAGTTCCTACGACAGTGGCAATCAGCCCCAGCATTTT,TRBV19,15,few,NA,TRBJ1-5
CASSLDGRSTDTQYF,TGTGCCAGCAGTTTGGATGGACGGAGCACAGATACGCAGTATTTT,TRBV27,15,many,NA,TRBJ2-3
CASSLSRRRGEKLFF,TGTGCCAGCAGCTTATCCCGCAGGCGGGGGGAAAAACTGTTTTTT,TRBV7-2,15,many,NA,TRBJ1-4
CASSQDQAPSTDTQYF,TGCGCCAGCAGCCAAGATCAGGCACCTAGCACAGATACGCAGTATTTT,TRBV4-1,16,many,NA,TRBJ2-3
CASSPFFLGQAGYGYTF,TGTGCCAGCAGTCCTTTCTTCCTAGGACAGGCAGGCTATGGCTACACCTTC,TRBV12-3/TRBV12-4,17,few,TRBD1,TRBJ1-2
CASSSTTGGDETQYF,TGTGCCAGCAGCTCAACGACAGGGGGCGACGAGACCCAGTACTTC,TRBV13,15,many,TRBD1,TRBJ2-5
CASSLGRDPSGNTIYF,TGTGCCAGCAGCTTAGGCCGGGACCCCTCTGGAAACACCATATATTTT,TRBV7-9,16,few,NA,TRBJ1-3
CASSSPQDWVMNTEAFF,TGTGCCAGCAGCTCCCCACAGGATTGGGTCATGAACACTGAAGCTTTCTTT,TRBV7-2,17,many,NA,TRBJ1-1
CASSLRLNQEKLFF,TGTGCCAGCAGTCTGAGACTGAACCAAGAAAAACTGTTTTTT,TRBV28,14,few,NA,TRBJ1-4
CASSFVNRESTEAFF,TGCGCCAGCAGCTTCGTAAACAGGGAAAGCACTGAAGCTTTCTTT,TRBV5-1,15,few,NA,TRBJ1-1
CASSADNTEAFF,TGTGCCAGCAGCGCTGACAACACTGAAGCTTTCTTT,TRBV7-9,12,many,NA,TRBJ1-1
CASSYGGGELFF,TGTGCCAGCAGTTACGGAGGCGGGGAGCTGTTTTTT,TRBV6-2/TRBV6-3,12,many,NA,TRBJ2-2
CAIYRGYEQYF,TGTGCCATCTACAGGGGATACGAGCAGTACTTC,TRBV6-1,11,NA,TRBD1,TRBJ2-7
CASSLGGMNTEAFF,TGTGCCAGCAGTTTGGGGGGGATGAACACTGAAGCTTTCTTT,TRBV27,14,many,NA,TRBJ1-1
CATRDTDTQYF,TGTGCCACCAGGGACACAGATACGCAGTATTTT,TRBV24-1,11,many,NA,TRBJ2-3
CASGSPGTGSFGDQPQHF,TGTGCTAGTGGTTCCCCCGGGACAGGGAGTTTCGGGGATCAGCCCCAGCATTTT,TRBV12-5,18,many,TRBD1,TRBJ1-5
CASSQVGQGSQPQHF,TGCGCCAGCAGCCAAGTGGGACAGGGGTCACAGCCCCAGCATTTT,TRBV4-1,15,few,TRBD1,TRBJ1-5
CASSPTGDEKLFF,TGTGCCAGCAGTCCGACAGGAGACGAAAAACTGTTTTTT,TRBV12-3/TRBV12-4,13,NA,NA,TRBJ1-4
CASSLGGRSYNSPLHF,TGTGCCAGTAGTCTCGGGGGTCGCTCCTATAATTCACCCCTCCACTTT,TRBV19,16,few,NA,TRBJ1-6
CASSLAGQQETQYF,TGTGCCAGCAGCCTCGCGGGGCAGCAAGAGACCCAGTACTTC,TRBV28,14,few,NA,TRBJ2-5
CASSLPAGNTEAFF,TGTGCCAGCAGCTTGCCTGCGGGGAACACTGAAGCTTTCTTT,TRBV7-9,14,NA,NA,TRBJ1-1
CAWNQDFSYEQYF,TGTGCCTGGAATCAGGACTTCTCGTACGAGCAGTACTTC,TRBV30,13,few,NA,TRBJ2-7
CASSQITGGRETQYF,TGTGCCAGCAGTCAAATCACAGGGGGCCGCGAGACCCAGTACTTC,TRBV6-6,15,many,TRBD1,TRBJ2-5
CASSQDHWGQNQETQYF,TGTGCCAGCAGCCAGGATCACTGGGGACAGAACCAAGAGACCCAGTACTTC,TRBV3-1,17,NA,TRBD1,TRBJ2-5
CASGLLAGGPWTQYF,TGTGCTAGTGGCCTTCTGGCGGGGGGCCCTTGGACCCAGTACTTC,TRBV12-5,15,few,TRBD2,TRBJ2-5
CRLRQGAGAEAFF,TGCCGCCTTCGACAGGGTGCTGGAGCTGAAGCTTTCTTT,TRBV29-1,13,NA,TRBD1,TRBJ1-1
CASSLGDRYYEQYF,TGTGCCAGCAGCTTGGGGGACAGATACTACGAGCAGTACTTC,TRBV6-2/TRBV6-3,14,many,TRBD1,TRBJ2-7
CASSPPGDPYQETQYF,TGTGCCAGCAGTCCTCCGGGGGACCCGTACCAAGAGACCCAGTACTTC,TRBV28,16,many,NA,TRBJ2-5
CSARDRAGRERPDTEAFF,TGCAGTGCTAGAGATAGGGCAGGAAGGGAACGTCCGGACACTGAAGCTTTCTTT,TRBV20-1,18,many,NA,TRBJ1-1
CASSEEVVYVSGQGSPVNSPLHF,TGTGCCAGCAGTGAAGAGGTGGTCTACGTCTCGGGACAGGGGTCGCCGGTCAATTCACCCCTCCACTTT,TRBV2,23,NA,TRBD1,TRBJ1-6
CASSRDRDPNEKLFF,TGTGCCAGCAGCCGGGACAGGGATCCTAATGAAAAACTATTTTTT,TRBV7-2,15,many,TRBD1,TRBJ1-4
CAWTTGASSNTEAFF,TGTGCCTGGACAACAGGGGCGAGTTCGAACACTGAAGCTTTCTTT,TRBV30,15,few,TRBD1,TRBJ1-1
CSARMGVRTEAFF,TGCAGTGCTAGGATGGGTGTGAGAACTGAAGCTTTCTTT,TRBV20-1,13,NA,NA,TRBJ1-1
CASSSTGGLTDTQYF,TGTGCCAGCAGCTCCACAGGGGGTTTGACAGATACGCAGTATTTT,TRBV7-9,15,many,TRBD1,TRBJ2-3
CASSQITGASEAFF,TGCGCCAGCAGCCAAATTACAGGGGCCTCTGAAGCTTTCTTT,TRBV4-1,14,many,TRBD1,TRBJ1-1
CASRKDGGWNEKLFF,TGTGCCAGCAGGAAAGACGGGGGCTGGAATGAAAAACTGTTTTTT,TRBV6-5,15,NA,NA,TRBJ1-4
CSVEDWLDRYNEQFF,TGCAGCGTTGAAGATTGGCTGGACAGATACAATGAGCAGTTCTTC,TRBV29-1,15,few,NA,TRBJ2-1
CASSVLPSLLSTYEQFF,TGTGCCAGCAGTGTCCTGCCATCCCTCTTATCCACATATGAGCAGTTCTTC,TRBV2,17,few,NA,TRBJ2-1
CSVEDGQDMSQYF,TGCAGCGTTGAAGATGGTCAGGATATGTCCCAGTACTTC,TRBV29-1,13,many,NA,TRBJ2-5
CATSREWGTGGRNEQFF,TGTGCCACCAGCAGAGAGTGGGGTACAGGGGGCAGGAATGAGCAGTTCTTC,TRBV15,17,many,TRBD1,TRBJ2-1
CASSSDPYEQYF,TGTGCCAGCAGCTCGGACCCCTACGAGCAGTACTTC,TRBV6-2/TRBV6-3,12,many,NA,TRBJ2-7
CASSDRTGVTNEKLFF,TGTGCCAGCAGCGATAGGACAGGGGTAACTAATGAAAAACTGTTTTTT,TRBV12-3/TRBV12-4,16,few,TRBD1,TRBJ1-4